This TCR beta chain stems from a study of T cells expressing NK-cell markers. Study at large: From sorted CD3+CD56+NKG2C+, CD3+CD56+NKG2C- and CD3+CD56-NKG2C+ T cells came the TCR beta repertoires.

The CDR3 runs 16 residues. Germline V gives CDR1 MDHEN, CDR2 SYDVKM. TCRdb reprocessed the 5' RACE reads and stores each CDR3 protein as one record, lacking DNA. This sample's clone table lists about 110,000 distinct CDR3 sequences. The receptor's source is a woman between 18 and 70 years old in good health. Source material: blood T cells: a sorted CD56 or NKG2C T cell subset, CD4+ or CD8+ T cells, or bulk PBMC T cells (not recorded which). The V and J genes are TRBV28 and TRBJ2-2; TCRdb designates TRBD2, a call that cannot be tested without DNA. CDR3 sequence: CASSSTPGTTTGELFF.